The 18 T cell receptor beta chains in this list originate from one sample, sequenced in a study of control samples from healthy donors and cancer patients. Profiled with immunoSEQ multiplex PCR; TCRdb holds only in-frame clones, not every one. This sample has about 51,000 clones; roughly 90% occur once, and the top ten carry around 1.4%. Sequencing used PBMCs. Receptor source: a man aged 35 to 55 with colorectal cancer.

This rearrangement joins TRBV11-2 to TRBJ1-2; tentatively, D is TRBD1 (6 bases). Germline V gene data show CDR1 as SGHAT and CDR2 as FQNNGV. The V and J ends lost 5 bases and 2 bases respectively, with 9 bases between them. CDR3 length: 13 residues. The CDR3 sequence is CASSHGQNYGYTF. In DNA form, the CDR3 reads TGTGCCAGCAGCCACGGACAGAACTATGGCTACACCTTC.

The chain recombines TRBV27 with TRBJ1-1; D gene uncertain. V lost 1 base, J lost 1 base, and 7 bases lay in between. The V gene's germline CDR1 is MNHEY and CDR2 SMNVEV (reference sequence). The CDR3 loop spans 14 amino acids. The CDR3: CASSLLSENTEAFF. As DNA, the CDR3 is TGTGCCAGCAGTTTATTGTCGGAGAACACTGAAGCTTTCTTT.

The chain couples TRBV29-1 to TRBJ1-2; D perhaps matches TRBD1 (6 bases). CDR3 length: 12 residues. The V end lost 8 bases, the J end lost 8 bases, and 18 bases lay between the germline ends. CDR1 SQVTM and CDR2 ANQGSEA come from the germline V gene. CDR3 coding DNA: TGCAGCATGCGAAGGGGGGAGGAAGGCTACACCTTC. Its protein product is CSMRRGEEGYTF.

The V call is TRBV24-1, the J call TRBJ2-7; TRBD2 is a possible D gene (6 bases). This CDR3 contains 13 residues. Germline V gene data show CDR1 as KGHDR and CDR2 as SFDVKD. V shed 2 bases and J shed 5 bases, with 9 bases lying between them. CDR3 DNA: TGTGCCACCAGTGATTCAGGGAGGAACGAGCAGTACTTC. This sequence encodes CATSDSGRNEQYF.

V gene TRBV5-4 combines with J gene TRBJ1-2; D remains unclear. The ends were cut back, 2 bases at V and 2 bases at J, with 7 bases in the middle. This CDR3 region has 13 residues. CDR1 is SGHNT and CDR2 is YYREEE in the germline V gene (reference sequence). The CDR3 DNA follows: TGTGCCAGCAGCTTAAACTGGAACTATGGCTACACCTTC. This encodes CASSLNWNYGYTF.

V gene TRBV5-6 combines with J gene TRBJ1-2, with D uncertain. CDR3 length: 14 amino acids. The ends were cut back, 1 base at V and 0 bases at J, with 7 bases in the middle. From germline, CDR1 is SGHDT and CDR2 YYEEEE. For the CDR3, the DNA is TGTGCCAGCAGCTTGCCGGGGTCTAACTATGGCTACACCTTC. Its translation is CASSLPGSNYGYTF. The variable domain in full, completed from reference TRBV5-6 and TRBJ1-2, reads DAGVTQSPTHLIKTRGQQVTLRCSPKSGHDTVSWYQQALGQGPQFIFQYYEEEERQRGNFPDRFSGHQFPNYSSELNVNALLLGDSALYLCASSLPGSNYGYTFGSGTRLTVV.

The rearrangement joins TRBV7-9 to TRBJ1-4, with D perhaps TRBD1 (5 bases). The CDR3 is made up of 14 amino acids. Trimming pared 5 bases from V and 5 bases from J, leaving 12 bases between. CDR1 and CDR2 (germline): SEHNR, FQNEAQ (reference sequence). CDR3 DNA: TGTGCCAGCAGCCTTCTGGGGGGGAATGAAAAACTGTTTTTT. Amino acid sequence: CASSLLGGNEKLFF.

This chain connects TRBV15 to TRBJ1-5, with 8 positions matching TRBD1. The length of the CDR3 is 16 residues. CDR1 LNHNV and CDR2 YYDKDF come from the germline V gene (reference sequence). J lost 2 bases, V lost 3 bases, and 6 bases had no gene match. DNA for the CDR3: TGTGCCACCAGCAGCTTCGGACAGGGAGGCAATCAGCCCCAGCATTTT. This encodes CATSSFGQGGNQPQHF. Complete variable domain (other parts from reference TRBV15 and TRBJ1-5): DAMVIQNPRYQVTQFGKPVTLSCSQTLNHNVMYWYQQKSSQAPKLLFHYYDKDFNNEADTPDNFQSRRPNTSFCFLDIRSPGLGDTAMYLCATSSFGQGGNQPQHFGDGTRLSIL.

CDR3 in amino acids: CASSLRLAGNTGELFF. The CDR3 DNA follows: TGTGCCAGCAGCTTGAGGCTAGCGGGGAACACCGGGGAGCTGTTTTTT. The V and J genes are TRBV5-5 and TRBJ2-2; TRBD2 matches at 8 bases. The ends lost 1 base at V and 1 base at J; junction bases unmatched: 3. Per the germline V gene, CDR1 is SGHKS and CDR2 is YYEKEE (reference sequence). The CDR3 has 16 amino acids. Full variable domain (rest looked up from reference TRBV5-5 and TRBJ2-2): DAGVTQSPTHLIKTRGQQVTLRCSPISGHKSVSWYQQVLGQGPQFIFQYYEKEERGRGNFPDRFSARQFPNYSSELNVNALLLGDSALYLCASSLRLAGNTGELFFGEGSRLTVL.

CDR3 protein: CASRGPGELFF. The DNA for the CDR3 is TGTGCCAGCCGGGGCCCCGGGGAGCTGTTTTTT. The V and J genes are TRBV25-1 and TRBJ2-2; D tentatively fits TRBD1 or TRBD2 (5 bases each). Germline V gene lookup returns CDR1 MGHDK and CDR2 SYGVNS. Trimming took 8 bases from V and 6 from J, leaving 7 bases between them. The CDR3 loop spans 11 amino acids.

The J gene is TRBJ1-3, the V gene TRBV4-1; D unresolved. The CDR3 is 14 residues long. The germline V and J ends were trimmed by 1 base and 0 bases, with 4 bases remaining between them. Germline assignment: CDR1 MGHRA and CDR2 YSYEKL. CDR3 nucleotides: TGCGCCAGCAGCCAAGGGTACTCTGGAAACACCATATATTTT. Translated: CASSQGYSGNTIYF.

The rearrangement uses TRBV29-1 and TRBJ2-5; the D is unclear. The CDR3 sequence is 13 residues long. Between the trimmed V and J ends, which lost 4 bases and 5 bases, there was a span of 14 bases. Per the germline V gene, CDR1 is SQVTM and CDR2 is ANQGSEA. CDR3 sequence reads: CSVVEQTLETQYF. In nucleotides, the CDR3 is TGCAGCGTTGTGGAACAGACTCTTGAGACCCAGTACTTC.

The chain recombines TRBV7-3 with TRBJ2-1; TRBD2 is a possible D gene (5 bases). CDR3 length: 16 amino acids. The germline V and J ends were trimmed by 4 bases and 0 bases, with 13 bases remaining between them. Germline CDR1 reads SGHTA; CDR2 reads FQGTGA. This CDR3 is CASSSAPGSSYNEQFF. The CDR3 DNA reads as TGTGCCAGCAGCTCCGCGCCGGGGAGCTCCTACAATGAGCAGTTCTTC. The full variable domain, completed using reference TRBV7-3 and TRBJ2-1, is GAGVSQTPSNKVTEKGKYVELRCDPISGHTALYWYRQSLGQGPEFLIYFQGTGAADDSGLPNDRFFAVRPEGSVSTLKIQRTERGDSAVYLCASSSAPGSSYNEQFFGPGTRLTVL.

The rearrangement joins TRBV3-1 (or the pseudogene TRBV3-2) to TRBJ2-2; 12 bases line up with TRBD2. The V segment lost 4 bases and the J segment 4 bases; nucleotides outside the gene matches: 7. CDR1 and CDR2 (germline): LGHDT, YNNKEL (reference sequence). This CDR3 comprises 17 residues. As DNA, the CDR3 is TGTGCCAGCAGCCGAGGCCTAGCGGGAGGGCCCACCGGGGAGCTGTTTTTT. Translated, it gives CASSRGLAGGPTGELFF.

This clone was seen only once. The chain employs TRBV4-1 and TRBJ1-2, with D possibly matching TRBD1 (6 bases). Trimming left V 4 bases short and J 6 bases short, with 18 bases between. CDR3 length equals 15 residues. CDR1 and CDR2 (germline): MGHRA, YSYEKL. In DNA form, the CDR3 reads TGCGCCAGCAGCCTAACAGGGTATAGTAGGGATGGCTACACCTTC. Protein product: CASSLTGYSRDGYTF.

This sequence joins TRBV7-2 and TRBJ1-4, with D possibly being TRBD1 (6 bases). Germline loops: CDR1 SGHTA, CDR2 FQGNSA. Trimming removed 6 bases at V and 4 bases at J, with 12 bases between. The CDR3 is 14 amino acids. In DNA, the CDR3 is TGTGCCAGCAGGCCTAGAGGGGGTAATGAAAAACTGTTTTTT. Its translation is CASRPRGGNEKLFF. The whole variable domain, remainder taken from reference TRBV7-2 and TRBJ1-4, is GAGVSQSPSNKVTEKGKDVELRCDPISGHTALYWYRQSLGQGLEFLIYFQGNSAPDKSGLPSDRFSAERTGGSVSTLTIQRTQQEDSAVYLCASRPRGGNEKLFFGSGTQLSVL.

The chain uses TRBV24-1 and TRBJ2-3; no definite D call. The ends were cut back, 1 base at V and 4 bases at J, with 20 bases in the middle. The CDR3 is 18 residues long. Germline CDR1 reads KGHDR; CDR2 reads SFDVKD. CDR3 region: CATSDFAAGPSPSDTQYF. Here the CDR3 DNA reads TGTGCCACCAGTGATTTCGCTGCCGGGCCTTCACCGTCAGATACGCAGTATTTT.

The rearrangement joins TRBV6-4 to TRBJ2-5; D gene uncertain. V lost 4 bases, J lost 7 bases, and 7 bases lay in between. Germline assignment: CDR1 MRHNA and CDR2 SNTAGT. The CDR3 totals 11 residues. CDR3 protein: CASSGVLTQYF. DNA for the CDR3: TGTGCCAGCAGTGGCGTCCTGACCCAGTACTTC.